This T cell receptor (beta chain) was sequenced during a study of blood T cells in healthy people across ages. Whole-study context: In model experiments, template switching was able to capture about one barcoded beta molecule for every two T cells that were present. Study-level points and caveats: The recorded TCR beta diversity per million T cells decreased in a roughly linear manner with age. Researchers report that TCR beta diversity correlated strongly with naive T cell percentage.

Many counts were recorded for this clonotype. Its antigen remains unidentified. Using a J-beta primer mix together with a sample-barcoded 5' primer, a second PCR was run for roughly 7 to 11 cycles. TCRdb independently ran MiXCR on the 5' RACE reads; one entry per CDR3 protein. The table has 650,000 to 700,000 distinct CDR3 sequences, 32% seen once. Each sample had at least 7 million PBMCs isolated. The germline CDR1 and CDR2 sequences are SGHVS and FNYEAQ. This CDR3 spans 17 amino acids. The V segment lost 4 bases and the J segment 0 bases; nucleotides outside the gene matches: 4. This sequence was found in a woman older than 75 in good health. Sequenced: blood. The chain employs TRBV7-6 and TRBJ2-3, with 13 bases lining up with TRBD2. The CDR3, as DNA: TGTGCCAGCAGCTCGGGACTAGCGGGGTCGAGCACAGATACGCAGTATTTT. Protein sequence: CASSSGLAGSSTDTQYF.